This paragraph covers one T cell receptor (beta chain) sequence. Its specificity is not known. Germline CDR1 and CDR2: SEHNR and FQNEAQ (reference sequence). The length of the CDR3 is 16 residues. V dropped 6 bases and J dropped 6; count of bases not matched to a gene: 16. The data belong to a study of shared clonotypes between healthy human individuals. Whole-study context: In total, the donors were two women and a few men aged 18 to 49. General study findings and limits: Apart from blood, nothing was sampled; tissue repertoires likely differ.

CD8 cells classed as naive were CD45RO-negative and positively selected for CCR7, excluding terminally differentiated effector memory CD45RA+ cells. This table comes from immunoSEQ multiplex PCR, and its TCRdb copy is limited to in-frame clones, with some not included. Of about 700,000 clones listed, under 95% were seen once; the top ten hold 20% to 25%. Specimen: naive CD8+ T cells sorted from blood. The rearrangement links TRBV7-9 to TRBJ2-7, with 8 bases matching TRBD2. The clonotype was recovered from a man younger than 40 in good health. The CDR3: CASRPFVAGGSAEQYF. The CDR3 DNA follows: TGTGCCAGCAGACCCTTCGTGGCGGGAGGATCGGCCGAGCAGTACTTC.